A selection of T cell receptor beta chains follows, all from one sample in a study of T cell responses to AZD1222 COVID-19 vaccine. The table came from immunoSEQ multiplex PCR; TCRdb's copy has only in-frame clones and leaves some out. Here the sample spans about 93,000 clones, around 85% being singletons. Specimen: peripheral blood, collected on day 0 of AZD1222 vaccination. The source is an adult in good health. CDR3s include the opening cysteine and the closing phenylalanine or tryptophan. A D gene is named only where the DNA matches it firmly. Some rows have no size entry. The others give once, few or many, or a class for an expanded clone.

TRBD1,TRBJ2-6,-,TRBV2,CATQYRGRSGANVLTF,TGTGCCACCCAATACAGGGGGCGGTCTGGGGCCAACGTCCTGACTTTC
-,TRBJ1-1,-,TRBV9,CASSVDPVNTEAFF,TGTGCCAGCAGCGTAGATCCGGTGAACACTGAAGCTTTCTTT
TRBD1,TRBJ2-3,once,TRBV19,CASSWRGQEGADTQYF,TGTGCCAGTAGTTGGCGGGGACAGGAGGGGGCAGATACGCAGTATTTT
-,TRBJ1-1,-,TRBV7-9,CASSLAGRDTEAFF,TGTGCCAGCAGCTTAGCAGGTAGGGACACTGAAGCTTTCTTT
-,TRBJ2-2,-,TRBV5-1,CASSFASGVYTGELFF,TGCGCCAGCAGCTTCGCAAGCGGTGTTTACACCGGGGAGCTGTTTTTT
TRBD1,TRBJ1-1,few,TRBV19,CASSIDRGDTEAFF,TGTGCCAGTAGTATAGACAGGGGGGACACTGAAGCTTTCTTT
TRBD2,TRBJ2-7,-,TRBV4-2,CASSQDRQGGRNEQYF,TGTGCCAGCAGCCAAGATCGTCAGGGAGGGAGGAACGAGCAGTACTTC
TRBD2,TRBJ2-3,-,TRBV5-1,CASSPEGTSIDTQYF,TGCGCCAGCAGCCCCGAAGGGACTAGCATAGATACGCAGTATTTT
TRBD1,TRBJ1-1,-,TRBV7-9,CASSPRQGKRVNTEAFF,TGTGCCAGCAGCCCGAGACAGGGAAAGAGGGTGAACACTGAAGCTTTCTTT
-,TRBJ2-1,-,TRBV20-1,CSAPYNEQFF,TGCAGTGCTCCATACAATGAGCAGTTCTTC
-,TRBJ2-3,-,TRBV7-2,CASSLSGPGLDTQYF,TGTGCCAGCAGCCTTAGCGGCCCTGGGCTAGATACGCAGTATTTT
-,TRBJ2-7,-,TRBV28,CASTLTGHSYEQYF,TGTGCCAGCACCTTAACAGGGCACTCCTACGAGCAGTACTTC
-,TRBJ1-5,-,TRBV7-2,CASSPSMGRQQPQHF,TGTGCCAGCAGCCCCTCTATGGGGAGGCAACAGCCCCAGCATTTT
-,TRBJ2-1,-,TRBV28,CASRPRQRYNEQFF,TGTGCCAGCAGGCCCAGACAGCGCTACAATGAGCAGTTCTTC
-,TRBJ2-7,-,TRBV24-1,CATSDPRAYEQYF,TGTGCCACCAGTGATCCCCGCGCCTACGAGCAGTACTTC
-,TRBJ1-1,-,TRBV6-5,CASSHRVGMNTEAFF,TGTGCCAGCAGTCACAGGGTCGGAATGAACACTGAAGCTTTCTTT
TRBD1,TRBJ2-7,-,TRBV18,CASSPSGGGYEQYF,TGTGCCAGCTCACCGTCAGGGGGCGGCTACGAGCAGTACTTC
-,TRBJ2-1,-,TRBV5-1,CASSTPWSNSRYEQFF,TGCGCCAGCAGCACTCCCTGGAGTAATTCTCGCTATGAGCAGTTCTTC
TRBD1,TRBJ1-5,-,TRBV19,CASSVDRGGNQPQHF,TGTGCCAGTAGTGTCGACAGGGGTGGGAATCAGCCCCAGCATTTT
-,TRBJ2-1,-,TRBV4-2,CASSQGLGTYNEQFF,TGTGCCAGCAGCCAAGGGTTAGGAACCTACAATGAGCAGTTCTTC
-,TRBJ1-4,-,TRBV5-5,CASSSFGWAGEKLFF,TGTGCCAGCAGCTCCTTCGGATGGGCCGGTGAAAAACTGTTTTTT
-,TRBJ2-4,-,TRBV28,CASSRTQWADIQYF,TGTGCCAGCAGCCGGACCCAATGGGCGGACATTCAGTACTTC
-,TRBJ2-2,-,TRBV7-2,CASSPLGGGNTGELFF,TGTGCCAGCAGCCCCCTTGGGGGAGGGAACACCGGGGAGCTGTTTTTT
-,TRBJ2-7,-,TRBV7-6,CASSLDNQGAYEQYF,TGTGCCAGCAGCTTAGATAACCAAGGGGCCTACGAGCAGTACTTC
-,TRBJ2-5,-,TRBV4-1,CASSQQSSEDSTYPQYF,TGCGCCAGCAGCCAACAATCTTCCGAGGACAGCACTTATCCCCAGTACTTC
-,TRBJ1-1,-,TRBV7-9,CASSHAGAVLSAFF,TGTGCCAGCAGCCATGCGGGGGCGGTCCTCTCAGCTTTCTTT